The 21 T cell receptor beta chains in this list originate from one sample, sequenced in a study of blood T cells in healthy people across ages. The authors ran a second PCR of about 7 to 11 cycles using a sample-barcoded 5' primer and a J-beta primer mix. In TCRdb, the 5' RACE reads were re-called with MiXCR into one record per CDR3 protein. The table lists 850,000 to 1,000,000 distinct CDR3 sequences, about 48% of them singletons. The specimen sequenced was blood. The origin of the receptors is a young man in good health.

The chain employs TRBV3-1 and TRBJ2-5; 10 bases line up with TRBD2. The CDR3 contains 18 residues. J was trimmed by 1 base and V by 0 bases; bases with no gene match: 8. Germline CDR1 is LGHDT and CDR2 is YNNKEL (reference sequence). For the CDR3, the DNA is TGTGCCAGCAGCCAAGAAATAGCGGGGGGCCTCTCCCAAGAGACCCAGTACTTC. Its protein is CASSQEIAGGLSQETQYF.

As regards this clonotype: At one end the junction does not follow the germline gene, possibly because of a read error. The J gene is TRBJ2-3, the V gene TRBV7-2; D remains ambiguous. Germline V gene data show CDR1 as SGHTA and CDR2 as FQGNSA. The CDR3 is 16 amino acids. DNA for the CDR3: TGTGCCAGCAGCTTAGGACTCCTCCCGAGCACAGATACACAGTATTTT. Amino acids: CASSLGLLPSTDTQYF.

Written as DNA, the CDR3 is TGTGCCAGCAGTTTACGGACGTCTGGGGCCAACGTCCTGACTTTC. Residues: CASSLRTSGANVLTF. The chain employs TRBV12-3 or TRBV12-4 and TRBJ2-6; D remains unclear. The CDR3 is 15 amino acids. Trimming shortened V by 2 bases and J by 1 base, and 6 bases separated the two germline ends.

As concerns this clonotype: A read error may account for a junction end that differs from germline. This chain connects TRBV20-1 to TRBJ2-7; no definite D call. This CDR3 spans 14 amino acids. Germline CDR1 and CDR2: DFQATT and SNEGSKA (reference sequence). DNA for the CDR3: TGCAGTGCTAGAGATCGCGGCCTCTCCTGCGAGCAGTACTTC. Residues: CSARDRGLSCEQYF.

This clonotype occurred a few times. V gene TRBV20-1 combines with J gene TRBJ1-2, with D perhaps matching TRBD1 (5 bases). V dropped 0 bases and J dropped 6 bases, with 20 bases sitting between them. The CDR3 is 16 residues long. The germline V gene has CDR1 DFQATT and CDR2 SNEGSKA (reference sequence). As DNA, the CDR3 is TGCAGTGCTAGAGAAGTACGACCTAATGGGGCTAATGGCTACACCTTC. The encoded protein is CSAREVRPNGANGYTF.

V gene TRBV18 combines with J gene TRBJ2-1, with a weak D call TRBD2 (5 bases). Trimming took 8 bases from V and 8 from J, leaving 16 bases between them. The CDR3 spans 13 residues. CDR1 and CDR2 (germline): KGHSH, LQKENI. In DNA, the CDR3 is TGTGCCAGCACCCGGACTCGTTTCGATGAGCAGTTCTTC. Its protein is CASTRTRFDEQFF.

The chain has TRBV7-6 and TRBJ2-7; tentatively, D is TRBD1 or TRBD2 (5 bases each). Germline-derived CDR1 and CDR2 are SGHVS and FNYEAQ. This CDR3 has 14 residues. The germline V and J ends were trimmed by 1 base and 3 bases, with 10 bases remaining between them. This chain's CDR3 is CASSLERGFYEQYF. Written as DNA, the CDR3 is TGTGCCAGCAGCTTAGAGAGGGGCTTCTACGAGCAGTACTTC. Based on the CDR3 plus reference TRBV7-6 and TRBJ2-7, the full variable domain is GAGVSQSPRYKVTKRGQDVALRCDPISGHVSLYWYRQALGQGPEFLTYFNYEAQQDKSGLPNDRFSAERPEGSISTLTIQRTEQRDSAMYRCASSLERGFYEQYFGPGTRLTVT.

This clonotype was picked up a small number of times. This rearrangement joins TRBV4-2 to TRBJ1-2; D gene ambiguous. The length of the CDR3 is 14 residues. Germline CDR1 is LGHNA and CDR2 is YNFKEQ. Trimming pared 0 bases from V and 8 bases from J, leaving 13 bases between. The CDR3 DNA reads as TGTGCCAGCAGCCAAGAAAGCGAAGTCGGCGGCTACACCTTC. Its protein is CASSQESEVGGYTF.

This clonotype was counted a few times. This chain joins TRBV7-9 and TRBJ2-5; D is unclear. The CDR3 sequence is 14 residues long. Trimming shortened V by 1 base and J by 4 bases, and 10 bases separated the two germline ends. Germline V gene lookup returns CDR1 SEHNR and CDR2 FQNEAQ (reference sequence). The CDR3 coding sequence is TGTGCCAGCAGCTTAGGCGTTTTTTCAGAGACCCAGTACTTC. Its protein is CASSLGVFSETQYF.

This rearrangement joins TRBV7-8 to TRBJ2-1; D call uncertain. The V end lost 10 bases, the J end lost 6 bases, and 7 bases lay between the germline ends. This CDR3 has 10 residues. Germline CDR1 and CDR2: SGHVS and FQNEAQ. CDR3 in DNA: TGTGCCATTGGGCCCAATGAGCAGTTCTTC. Amino acids: CAIGPNEQFF. Based on the CDR3 plus reference TRBV7-8 and TRBJ2-1, the full variable domain is GAGVSQSPRYKVAKRGQDVALRCDPISGHVSLFWYQQALGQGPEFLTYFQNEAQLDKSGLPSDRFFAERPEGSVSTLKIQRTQQEDSAVYLCAIGPNEQFFGPGTRLTVL.

This clonotype has a handful of counts. This chain links TRBV7-2 with TRBJ2-3, with 11 bases aligning to TRBD2. The germline V gene has CDR1 SGHTA and CDR2 FQGNSA. This CDR3 contains 15 residues. The J segment lost 1 base and the V segment lost 6 bases, leaving 3 bases of the junction unmatched. Here the CDR3 reads CASRLLAGGTDTQYF. The CDR3 nucleotides are TGTGCCAGCAGGCTACTAGCGGGGGGCACAGATACGCAGTATTTT.

This chain uses TRBV7-2 with TRBJ2-7; TRBD2 aligns across 9 bases. V lost 5 bases, J lost 4 bases, and 9 bases stayed unmatched. From germline, CDR1 is SGHTA and CDR2 FQGNSA. The CDR3 runs to 15 residues. This CDR3 is CASSTSGTSQYEQYF. The CDR3 DNA is TGTGCCAGCAGCACCTCCGGGACTAGCCAGTACGAGCAGTACTTC.

This clonotype was recorded a few times. The rearrangement uses TRBV20-1 and TRBJ1-6, with D perhaps matching TRBD1 (5 bases). The CDR3 covers 13 residues. Trimming left V 6 bases short and J 7 bases short, with 13 bases between. Germline V lookup: CDR1 DFQATT, CDR2 SNEGSKA (reference sequence). The CDR3 DNA follows: TGCAGTGCGCGCCCGGGACGAAATTCACCCCTCCACTTT. It codes for CSARPGRNSPLHF.

This clonotype was detected a few times. J is TRBJ2-1 and V is TRBV6-1, with 11 nucleotides matching TRBD1. Germline loops: CDR1 MNHNS, CDR2 SASEGT. This CDR3 is 17 amino acids long. Losses at the gene ends were 1 base for V and 6 bases for J; bases not matched to a gene: 8. CDR3 in amino acids: CASSEGTAGTGGNEQFF. The DNA for the CDR3 is TGTGCCAGCAGTGAAGGGACAGCCGGGACAGGGGGCAATGAGCAGTTCTTC.

CDR3 in amino acids: CSARVERGRRNIQYF. The CDR3 coding sequence is TGCAGTGCTAGAGTCGAGCGGGGGCGCAGAAACATTCAGTACTTC. This chain links TRBV20-1 with TRBJ2-4; TRBD2 matches 8 bases. In germline, CDR1 is DFQATT, CDR2 SNEGSKA (reference sequence). With V trimmed by 1 base and J by 6 bases, 8 bases remained unmatched. The CDR3 is made up of 15 amino acids.

A remark on this clonotype: It may be a read error: a sequence one base away is much more abundant. This rearrangement joins TRBV20-1 to TRBJ2-1, with D possibly matching TRBD2 (5 bases). The J call is doubtful: the DNA matches TRBJ2-7 better. Germline V gene data show CDR1 as DFQATT and CDR2 as SNEGSKA (reference sequence). This CDR3 comprises 12 residues. The CDR3 sequence is CSARLNVGRQYF. In DNA form, the CDR3 reads TGCAGTGCTCGACTAAACGTGGGTCGGCAGTACTTC.

The rearrangement links TRBV20-1 to TRBJ2-1, with 11 bases identical to TRBD2. The CDR3 runs 14 residues. V trimming: 6 bases; J trimming: 7 bases; junction bases outside the gene matches: 8. Germline V lookup: CDR1 DFQATT, CDR2 SNEGSKA (reference sequence). The CDR3 protein is CSALGTSGWNEQFF. Written as DNA, the CDR3 is TGCAGTGCCCTCGGGACTAGCGGTTGGAATGAGCAGTTCTTC.

This clonotype was observed a handful of times. This chain links TRBV5-1 with TRBJ2-1, with no clear D. V shed 4 bases and J shed 5 bases, with 4 bases lying between them. The CDR3 runs 11 residues. Germline values: CDR1 SGHRS, CDR2 YFSETQ. As DNA, the CDR3 is TGCGCCAGCAGCATTAACAATGAGCAGTTCTTC. Its protein product is CASSINNEQFF.

V usage is TRBV6-2 or TRBV6-3 and J usage is TRBJ2-1, with TRBD2 matching 10 bases. Germline V gene lookup returns CDR1 MNHEY and CDR2 SVGEGT. The CDR3 has 16 amino acids. V lost 5 bases and J lost 4; bases outside the gene matches: 8. The CDR3 DNA reads as TGTGCCAGCAGTCCTGGAGCGGGGGGGCGATACAATGAGCAGTTCTTC. Protein sequence: CASSPGAGGRYNEQFF.

The table lists this clonotype with a few counts. V and J are TRBV5-1 and TRBJ1-4, with D unresolved. V was cut by 3 bases and J by 6 bases, with 9 bases left in between. CDR3 length equals 13 residues. Germline CDR1 and CDR2: SGHRS and YFSETQ. The CDR3 spells CASSSGRDEKLFF. The CDR3 bases are TGCGCCAGCAGCTCCGGACGGGATGAAAAACTGTTTTTT.

The chain uses TRBV20-1 and TRBJ2-7; D remains ambiguous. The germline gives CDR1 DFQATT, CDR2 SNEGSKA (reference sequence). The ends were cut back, 3 bases at V and 6 bases at J, with 12 bases in the middle. This CDR3 region has 12 residues. For the CDR3, the DNA is TGCAGTGCTAGTATCGCCCCTACCGAGCAGTACTTC. Amino acid sequence: CSASIAPTEQYF.